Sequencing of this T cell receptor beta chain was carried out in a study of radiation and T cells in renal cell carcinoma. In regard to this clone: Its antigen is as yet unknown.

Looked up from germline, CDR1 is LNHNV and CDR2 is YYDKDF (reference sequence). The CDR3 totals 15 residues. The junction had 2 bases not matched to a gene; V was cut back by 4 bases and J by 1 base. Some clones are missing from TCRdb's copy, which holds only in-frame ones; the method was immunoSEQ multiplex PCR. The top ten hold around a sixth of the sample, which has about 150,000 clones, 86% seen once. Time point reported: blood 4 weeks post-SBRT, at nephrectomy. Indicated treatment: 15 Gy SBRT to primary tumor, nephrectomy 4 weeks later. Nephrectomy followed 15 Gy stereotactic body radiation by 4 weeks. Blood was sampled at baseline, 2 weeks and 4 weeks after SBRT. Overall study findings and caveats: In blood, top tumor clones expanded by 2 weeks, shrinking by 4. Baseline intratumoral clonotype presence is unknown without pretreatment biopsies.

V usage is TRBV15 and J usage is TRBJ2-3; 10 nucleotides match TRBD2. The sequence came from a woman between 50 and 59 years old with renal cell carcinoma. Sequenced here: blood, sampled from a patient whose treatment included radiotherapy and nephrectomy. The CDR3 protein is CATSIGTSGTDTQYF. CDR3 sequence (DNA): TGTGCCACCAGCATAGGGACTAGCGGCACAGATACGCAGTATTTT.